The rows below give T cell receptor beta chains drawn from one sample of a study of CD8+CD57+ T cells in acquired aplastic anemia. Via MiXCR, TCRdb re-called the reads, giving one row per CDR3 protein. Of about 170,000 distinct CDR3 sequences listed, 55% to 80% are singletons. The sequenced material came from sorted CD4+, CD8+, or CD8+CD57+ T cells (not recorded which) from PBMCs. These receptors originate from a human donor in good health. The CDR3 runs from the conserved cysteine through the conserved F or W.

>TRBJ2-1|TRBV24-1
CATSDLGLAGYNEQFF
>TRBJ2-1|TRBV10-3
CAISEPGGSYNEQFF
>TRBJ2-1|TRBV15
CATSRDRDRGPNEQFF
>TRBJ2-1|TRBV7-9
CASSLAGGTGSGEQFF
>TRBJ1-4|TRBV10-3
CAIRRGPTNEKLFF
>TRBJ1-1|TRBV12-3/TRBV12-4
CASTTGVRGTEAFF
>TRBJ2-1|TRBV7-8
CASSYRFDSYNEQFF
>TRBJ1-3|TRBV4-3
CASSQGTGSGNTLYF
>TRBJ2-1|TRBV10-3
CAISVASGYNEQFF
>TRBJ2-1|TRBV5-1
CASSLAVREVSYNEQFF
>TRBJ2-3|TRBV10-3
CAISVKGVSTDTQSF
>TRBJ2-5|TRBV5-1
CASSLPTGGRETQYF
>TRBJ1-5|TRBV7-3
CASSAGTNGPQHF
>TRBJ2-3|TRBV2
CASRGDRGGTDTQYF
>TRBJ2-1|TRBV24-1
CATSDLDRDYNEQFF
>TRBJ2-3|TRBV6-4
CASSDAGGTDTQYF
>TRBJ2-3|TRBV6-4
CASSVLAGADTQYF
>TRBJ2-3|TRBV6-5
CASSSQDDTQYF
>TRBJ2-5|TRBV5-8
CASSGLGGTQYF
>TRBJ2-7|TRBV7-6
CASSLERGESYEQYF
>TRBJ2-3|TRBV20-1
CSTKAGSTDTQYF
>TRBJ2-1|TRBV15
CATSRDSGWNEQFF
>TRBJ2-1|TRBV15
CATSRDSNEQFF
>TRBJ1-2|TRBV24-1
CATSPEGYGYTF
>TRBJ2-3|TRBV6-4
CASSGTSGTDTQYF
>TRBJ2-5|TRBV10-3
CASSLSRAGETQYF
>TRBJ2-3|TRBV20-1
CSARWDPTQYF
>TRBJ2-7|TRBV6-2/TRBV6-3
CAGSYGVTQPSYEQYF
>TRBJ1-2|TRBV20-1
CSAREGREYYGYTF
>TRBJ2-3|TRBV25-1
CASSEFRAISTDTQYF
>TRBJ1-1|TRBV7-8
CASSPWSAEAFF
>TRBJ2-3|TRBV20-1
CSARDRRQGADTQYF
>TRBJ2-6|TRBV19
CASSIGDRGSGANVLTF
>TRBJ1-1|TRBV25-1
CASIGTASEAFF
>TRBJ2-2|TRBV15
CATSRTRGDTGELFF
>TRBJ2-5|TRBV7-2
CASSRSRTETQYF
>TRBJ2-7|TRBV7-2
CASTPFPGSYEQYF
>TRBJ1-1|TRBV10-3
CAAKGQANTEAFF
>TRBJ1-2|TRBV24-1
CATSDGLYGYTF
>TRBJ2-7|TRBV7-9
CASIGDMYEQYF
>.|TRBV19
CASSGGNGVEQFF
>TRBJ2-1|TRBV19
CASRPNRAYNEQFF